The 23 T cell receptor beta chains presented below share a single source sample, sequenced in a study of T cell responses to AZD1222 COVID-19 vaccine. Assay used: immunoSEQ multiplex PCR; TCRdb lists only in-frame clones, some missing. This sample has under 150,000 clones, with about 90% found just once. The input for sequencing was peripheral blood, taken 28 days after the second AZD1222 dose. These receptors originate from an adult who received the AZD1222 COVID-19 vaccine.

V is TRBV19 and J is TRBJ2-3; perhaps D is TRBD1 or TRBD2 (6 bases each). Germline V gene data show CDR1 as LNHDA and CDR2 as SQIVND (reference sequence). This CDR3 contains 17 residues. Between the trimmed V and J ends, which lost 5 bases and 3 bases, there was a span of 21 bases. The CDR3 here is CASSPRYRAGGTDTQYF. The CDR3 coding sequence is TGTGCCAGTAGTCCAAGATACAGGGCTGGGGGGACAGATACGCAGTATTTT.

The rearrangement links TRBV24-1 to TRBJ1-2; 8 bases agree with TRBD1. Germline V gene data show CDR1 as KGHDR and CDR2 as SFDVKD. The CDR3 is 18 amino acids. J lost 2 bases, V lost 3 bases, and 13 bases had no gene match. DNA of the CDR3: TGTGCCACCAGTGATGACGGGACAGGCGTAGGGAGAAACTATGGCTACACCTTC. It yields the protein CATSDDGTGVGRNYGYTF.

The chain links TRBV5-1 to TRBJ1-1; no clear D gene. The CDR3 sequence is 14 residues long. Germline values: CDR1 SGHRS, CDR2 YFSETQ. The ends were cut back, 0 bases at V and 1 base at J, with 7 bases in the middle. The CDR3 spells CASSLGSANTEAFF. The CDR3 DNA reads TGCGCCAGCAGCTTGGGGTCGGCGAACACTGAAGCTTTCTTT.

The chain has TRBV5-1 and TRBJ1-1; D gene unclear. Germline V gene lookup returns CDR1 SGHRS and CDR2 YFSETQ. Deletions cut 0 bases from V and 0 bases from J, with 3 bases between. The CDR3 is made up of 13 amino acids. The CDR3, as DNA: TGCGCCAGCAGCTTGGCAGTGAACACTGAAGCTTTCTTT. Its translation is CASSLAVNTEAFF.

V usage is TRBV13 and J usage is TRBJ1-1, with D maybe TRBD1 (6 bases). This CDR3 comprises 15 residues. V gave up 5 bases and J gave up 3 bases, with 16 bases separating them. Per the germline V gene, CDR1 is PRHDT and CDR2 is FYEKMQ (reference sequence). DNA of the CDR3: TGTGCCAGCAGCCCAGGGGCGATGGGGGACACTGAAGCTTTCTTT. This translates into CASSPGAMGDTEAFF.

This chain connects TRBV6-1 to TRBJ2-3; D is undetermined. Trimming shortened V by 10 bases and J by 2 bases, and 16 bases separated the two germline ends. The CDR3 loop spans 14 amino acids. CDR1 and CDR2 from the germline V gene are MNHNS and SASEGT. CDR3 amino acids: CATTGRLPTDTQYF. In nucleotides, the CDR3 is TGTGCCACAACCGGACGTTTGCCCACAGATACGCAGTATTTT.

The chain links TRBV9 to TRBJ2-1; TRBD1 might be the D (5 bases). CDR1 is SGDLS, CDR2 YYNGEE, per germline. Trimming took off 1 base at V and 11 bases at J, with 28 bases between the two ends. This CDR3 region has 18 residues. The CDR3 spells CASSVLCLLQGSMRKQFF. The CDR3 region has the DNA TGTGCCAGCAGCGTACTTTGCCTCCTGCAGGGCTCGATGAGGAAGCAGTTCTTC.

The chain employs TRBV7-8 and TRBJ1-2, with a weak D call TRBD1 (5 bases). V was pared by 1 base and J by 2 bases, with 8 bases between. The CDR3 runs to 14 residues. The germline V gene encodes CDR1 SGHVS and CDR2 FQNEAQ. The CDR3 sequence is CASSLVRQNYGYTF. For the CDR3, the DNA is TGTGCCAGCAGCTTAGTGCGACAGAACTATGGCTACACCTTC.

The gene calls are TRBV7-6 and TRBJ2-3; 8 nucleotides match TRBD2. CDR1 is SGHVS and CDR2 is FNYEAQ in the germline V gene. The CDR3 length is 16 residues. After removal of 1 base from V and 2 bases from J, the junction contained 5 bases not matched to a gene. The CDR3 loop reads CASSLESSGATDTQYF. The CDR3 coding sequence is TGTGCCAGCAGCTTAGAGAGTAGCGGGGCCACAGATACGCAGTATTTT.

The V and J genes are TRBV28 and TRBJ2-7, with a tentative D call TRBD2 (6 bases). This CDR3 spans 18 amino acids. Germline values: CDR1 MDHEN, CDR2 SYDVKM. The V gene lost 5 bases and the J gene lost 3 bases, with 26 bases spanning the gap. CDR3 in amino acids: CASSPRLRTEGSDYEQYF. DNA for the CDR3: TGTGCCAGCAGTCCTCGACTTAGGACGGAGGGGTCGGACTACGAGCAGTACTTC.

This rearrangement joins TRBV28 to TRBJ2-3; D might be TRBD2 (6 bases). The CDR3 spans 14 residues. V lost 7 bases and J 6 bases, leaving 17 bases between the germline ends. The V gene's germline CDR1 is MDHEN and CDR2 SYDVKM. In nucleotides, the CDR3 is TGTGCCAGCATATCCCCCGGCGGGGCGGATACGCAGTATTTT. Translating gives CASISPGGADTQYF.

The J gene is TRBJ2-5, the V gene TRBV7-7; D is ambiguous. V shed 2 bases and J shed 4 bases, with 8 bases lying between them. CDR1 and CDR2 from the germline V gene are SSHAT and FNYEAQ (reference sequence). This CDR3 spans 13 amino acids. The CDR3 DNA reads as TGTGCCAGCAGCTTAAGGGCGCGAGAGACCCAGTACTTC. It translates to CASSLRARETQYF.

The chain carries TRBV27 and TRBJ2-3; D remains unclear. The CDR3 consists of 13 residues. Per germline, CDR1 MNHEY and CDR2 SMNVEV (reference sequence). V lost 10 bases and J lost 4, with 15 bases in between. In DNA, the CDR3 is TGTGCCACCAGACCCAGTATCTCAGATACGCAGTATTTT. It translates to CATRPSISDTQYF.

The V and J genes are TRBV21-1 and TRBJ1-6; the D segment call TRBD1 is taken from the table without a DNA check. TRBV21-1 is shown as a pseudogene. The CDR3 is 16 amino acids. The CDR3 region has the DNA TGTGCCAGCAGCAAACCGAAGACAGGCTTGTGTTCACCCCTCCACTTT. Translated: CASSKPKTGLCSPLHF.

The rearrangement links TRBV18 to TRBJ2-5; 7 bases map to TRBD1. This CDR3 comprises 15 residues. The germline gives CDR1 KGHSH, CDR2 LQKENI. V lost 4 bases to trimming and J lost 2 bases; unmatched junction nucleotides: 7. The CDR3 sequence: CASSQLRDSQETQYF. The CDR3 bases are TGTGCCAGCTCACAACTCCGGGACAGTCAAGAGACCCAGTACTTC.

The chain employs TRBV3-1 (or the pseudogene TRBV3-2) and TRBJ2-3; D may be TRBD1 (5 bases). V was trimmed by 3 bases and J by 2 bases, leaving 12 bases between them. The CDR3 runs 15 residues. Germline CDR1 LGHDT, CDR2 YNNKEL (reference sequence). The CDR3: CASSHVPGPTDTQYF. CDR3 bases: TGTGCCAGCAGCCATGTGCCAGGGCCCACAGATACGCAGTATTTT.

The CDR3 region has the DNA TGTGCCAGCAGCGCCCACAGGGGCATGAACACTGAAGCTTTCTTT. Amino acids: CASSAHRGMNTEAFF. The chain carries TRBV9 and TRBJ1-1; 7 bases are shared with TRBD1. CDR1 is SGDLS, CDR2 YYNGEE, per germline. The trim removed 3 bases at V and 0 bases at J, leaving 5 bases unmatched. This CDR3 region has 15 residues.

The rearrangement joins TRBV3-1 (or the pseudogene TRBV3-2) to TRBJ1-2; TRBD1 matches at 9 bases. The germline V gene has CDR1 LGHDT and CDR2 YNNKEL (reference sequence). There are 16 residues in the CDR3. V trimming: 4 bases; J trimming: 6 bases; junction bases outside the gene matches: 12. The chain's CDR3 is CASSLRDRVEVNGYTF. In nucleotides, the CDR3 is TGTGCCAGCAGCCTCCGGGACAGGGTGGAAGTTAATGGCTACACCTTC.

This clone was found once. This chain uses TRBV19 with TRBJ2-3, with D possibly being TRBD1 (6 bases). V was cut by 10 bases and J by 1 base, with 15 bases left in between. Germline V gives CDR1 LNHDA, CDR2 SQIVND (reference sequence). The CDR3 runs 14 residues. The chain's CDR3 is CATRTRQGTDTQYF. The CDR3 DNA reads as TGTGCCACTCGAACCCGACAGGGCACAGATACGCAGTATTTT.

V is TRBV18 and J is TRBJ2-7, with 9 bases lining up with TRBD1. Germline V CDR1 and CDR2: KGHSH, LQKENI. V lost 6 bases to trimming and J lost 2 bases; unmatched junction nucleotides: 5. The CDR3 spans 14 residues. This CDR3 reads CASSKGQGAYEQYF. Here the CDR3 DNA reads TGTGCCAGCTCGAAGGGACAGGGTGCCTACGAGCAGTACTTC.

A few counts support this clone. The same CDR3 can be traced to other DNA sequences in this sample. The V call is TRBV3-1 (or the pseudogene TRBV3-2), the J call TRBJ2-5; 8 bases match TRBD1. The V gene's germline CDR1 is LGHDT and CDR2 YNNKEL (reference sequence). V gave up 4 bases and J gave up 2 bases; unmatched junction bases: 3. The CDR3 loop spans 14 amino acids. The CDR3 sequence is CASSRGTGQETQYF. The CDR3 DNA follows: TGTGCCAGCAGCCGAGGGACAGGACAAGAGACCCAGTACTTC.

The chain links TRBV14 to TRBJ1-5; the D is unclear. This CDR3 comprises 13 residues. Trimming removed 3 bases from V and 5 bases from J, with 8 bases in between. CDR1 is SGHDN and CDR2 is FVKESK in the germline V gene. The CDR3 spells CASSQNLDQPQHF. Written as DNA, the CDR3 is TGTGCCAGCAGCCAGAACTTAGATCAGCCCCAGCATTTT.

The chain is built from TRBV5-6 and TRBJ2-4; D unresolved. CDR1 and CDR2 (germline): SGHDT, YYEEEE. The CDR3 spans 14 residues. The V gene lost 0 bases and the J gene lost 3 bases, with 7 bases spanning the gap. The CDR3 is CASSLGSSKNIQYF. CDR3 nucleotides: TGTGCCAGCAGCTTGGGTTCTAGCAAAAACATTCAGTACTTC.